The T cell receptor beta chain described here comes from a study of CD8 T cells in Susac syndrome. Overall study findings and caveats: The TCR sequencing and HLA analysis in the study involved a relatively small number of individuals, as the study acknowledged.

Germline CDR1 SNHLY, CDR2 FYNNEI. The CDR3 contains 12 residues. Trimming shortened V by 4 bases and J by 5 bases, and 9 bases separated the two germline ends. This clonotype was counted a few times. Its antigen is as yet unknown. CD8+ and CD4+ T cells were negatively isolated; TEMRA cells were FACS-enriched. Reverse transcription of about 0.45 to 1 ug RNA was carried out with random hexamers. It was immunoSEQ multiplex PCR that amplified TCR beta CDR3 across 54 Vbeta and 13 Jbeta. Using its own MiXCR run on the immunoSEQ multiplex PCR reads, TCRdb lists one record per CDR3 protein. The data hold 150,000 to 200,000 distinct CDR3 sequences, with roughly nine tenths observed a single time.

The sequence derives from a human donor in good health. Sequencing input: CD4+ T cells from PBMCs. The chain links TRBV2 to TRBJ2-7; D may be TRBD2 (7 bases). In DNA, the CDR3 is TGTGCCAGCAGTGGAGGGGGGGACGAGCAGTACTTC. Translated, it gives CASSGGGDEQYF.